This T cell receptor (beta chain) was sequenced in a study of shared clonotypes between healthy human individuals. The naive CD8 subset, CD45RO-negative cells positively selected for CCR7, excluded terminally differentiated effector memory CD45RA+ cells. About this clone: Its antigen is unknown.

In the original analysis: With immunoSEQ giving junction-only sequences and no quality scores, filtering differed. Generated by immunoSEQ multiplex PCR, the TCRdb table keeps only in-frame clones and is missing some. That table supplies the V and J calls and clone size; D and trimming were determined from the DNA. The table lists about 820,000 clones, 92% of them singletons. Trimming stripped 4 bases from V and 3 bases from J, with 7 bases between. This CDR3 is 12 amino acids long. Germline CDR1 reads SNHLY; CDR2 reads FYNNEI. Notes on the study in general: Memory subsets generally showed lower estimated richness than naive subsets. Shared clonotypes: roughly 4.7% naive CD4, about 3.5% naive CD8, about 2.4% memory CD4, 0.4% memory CD8.

This chain connects TRBV2 to TRBJ2-7, with a tentative D call TRBD2 (6 bases). Source material: naive CD8+ T cells sorted from blood. This clonotype originated in a man in his thirties or forties in good health. The CDR3 coding sequence is TGTGCCAGCAGTGGGGGGGACTACGAGCAGTACTTC. Translation gives CASSGGDYEQYF.